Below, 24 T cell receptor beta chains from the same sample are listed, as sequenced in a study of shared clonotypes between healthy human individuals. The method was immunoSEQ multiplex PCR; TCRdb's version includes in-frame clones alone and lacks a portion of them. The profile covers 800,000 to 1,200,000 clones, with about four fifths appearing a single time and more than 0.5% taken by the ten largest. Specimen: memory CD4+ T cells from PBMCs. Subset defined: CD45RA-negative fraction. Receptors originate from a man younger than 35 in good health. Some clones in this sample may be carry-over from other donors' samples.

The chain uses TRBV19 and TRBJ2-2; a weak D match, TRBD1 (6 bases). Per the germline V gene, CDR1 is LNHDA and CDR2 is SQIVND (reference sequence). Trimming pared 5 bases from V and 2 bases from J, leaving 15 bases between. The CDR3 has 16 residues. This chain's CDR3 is CASSGRTDLNTGELFF. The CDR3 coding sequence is TGTGCCAGTAGTGGACGGACAGACCTCAACACCGGGGAGCTGTTTTTT.

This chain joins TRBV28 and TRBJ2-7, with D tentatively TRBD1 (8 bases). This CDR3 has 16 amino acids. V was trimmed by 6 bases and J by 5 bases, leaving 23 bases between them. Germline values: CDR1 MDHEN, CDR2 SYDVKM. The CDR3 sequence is CASRPINRGGLNEQYF. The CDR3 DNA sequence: TGTGCCAGCAGACCCATTAACAGGGGGGGACTCAACGAGCAGTACTTC.

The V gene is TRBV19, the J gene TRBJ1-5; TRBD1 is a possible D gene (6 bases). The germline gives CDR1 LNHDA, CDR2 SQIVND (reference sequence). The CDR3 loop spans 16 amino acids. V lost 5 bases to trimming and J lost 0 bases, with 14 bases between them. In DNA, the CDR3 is TGTGCCAGTAGTGGCAGGGGAACCTATAGCAATCAGCCCCAGCATTTT. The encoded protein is CASSGRGTYSNQPQHF.

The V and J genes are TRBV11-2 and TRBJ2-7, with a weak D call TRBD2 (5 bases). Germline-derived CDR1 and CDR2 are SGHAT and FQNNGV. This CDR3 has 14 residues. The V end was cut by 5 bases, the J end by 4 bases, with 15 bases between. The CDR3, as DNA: TGTGCCAGCAGCACCGTCGGAGGAATGTACGAGCAGTACTTC. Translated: CASSTVGGMYEQYF.

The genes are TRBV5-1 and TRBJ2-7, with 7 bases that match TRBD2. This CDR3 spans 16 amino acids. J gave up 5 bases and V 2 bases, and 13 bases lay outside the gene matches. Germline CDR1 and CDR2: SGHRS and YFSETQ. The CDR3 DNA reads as TGCGCCAGCAGCTTCTTGGGCCGCGGGAGCTCGAACGAGCAGTACTTC. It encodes CASSFLGRGSSNEQYF.

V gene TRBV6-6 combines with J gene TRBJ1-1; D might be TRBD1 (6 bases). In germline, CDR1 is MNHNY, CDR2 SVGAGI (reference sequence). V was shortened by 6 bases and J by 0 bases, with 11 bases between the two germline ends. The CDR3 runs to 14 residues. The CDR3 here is CASSPTGLNTEAFF. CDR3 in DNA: TGTGCCAGCAGCCCAACAGGGTTGAACACTGAAGCTTTCTTT.

This chain's CDR3 is CATSRAGGAGEKLFF. Here the CDR3 DNA reads TGTGCCACCAGCAGAGCCGGGGGTGCGGGAGAAAAACTGTTTTTT. This chain connects TRBV15 to TRBJ1-4; D is perhaps TRBD1 (5 bases). The V gene's germline CDR1 is LNHNV and CDR2 YYDKDF (reference sequence). The CDR3 is 15 amino acids. Trimming stripped 1 base from V and 8 bases from J, with 14 bases between.

Here the CDR3 reads CASSVGPTSPVTDTQYF. CDR3 nucleotides: TGTGCCAGCAGCGTAGGTCCCACTAGCCCCGTCACAGATACGCAGTATTTT. V usage is TRBV9 and J usage is TRBJ2-3, with D perhaps TRBD2 (6 bases). The germline V gene encodes CDR1 SGDLS and CDR2 YYNGEE. V lost 0 bases, J lost 2 bases, and 16 bases lay in between. The CDR3 loop spans 17 amino acids.

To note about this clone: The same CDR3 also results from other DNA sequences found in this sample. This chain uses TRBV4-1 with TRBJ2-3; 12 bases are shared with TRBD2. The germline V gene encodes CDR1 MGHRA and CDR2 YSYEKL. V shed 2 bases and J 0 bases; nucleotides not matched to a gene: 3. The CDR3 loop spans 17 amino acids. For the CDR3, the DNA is TGCGCCAGCAGCCAATGGGGGACTAGCGGGAGCACAGATACGCAGTATTTT. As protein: CASSQWGTSGSTDTQYF.

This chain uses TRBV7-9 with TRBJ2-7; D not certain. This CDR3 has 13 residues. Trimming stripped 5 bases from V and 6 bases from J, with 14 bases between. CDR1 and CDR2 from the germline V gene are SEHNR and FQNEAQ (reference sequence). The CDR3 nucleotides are TGTGCCAGCAGCCCCGAGGTCTTGTCCGAGCAGTACTTC. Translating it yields CASSPEVLSEQYF.

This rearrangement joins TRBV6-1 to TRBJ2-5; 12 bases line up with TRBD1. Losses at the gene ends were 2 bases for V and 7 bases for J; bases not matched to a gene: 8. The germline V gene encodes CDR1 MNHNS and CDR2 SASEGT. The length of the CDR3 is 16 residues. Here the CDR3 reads CASSERIGTGGATQYF. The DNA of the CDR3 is TGTGCCAGCAGTGAAAGGATCGGGACAGGGGGCGCGACCCAGTACTTC.

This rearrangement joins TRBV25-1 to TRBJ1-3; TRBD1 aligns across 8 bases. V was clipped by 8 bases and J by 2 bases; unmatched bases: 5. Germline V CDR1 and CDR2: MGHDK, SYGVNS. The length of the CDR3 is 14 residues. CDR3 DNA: TGTGCCAGCGCCACACAGGGGGCTGGAAACACCATATATTTT. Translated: CASATQGAGNTIYF.

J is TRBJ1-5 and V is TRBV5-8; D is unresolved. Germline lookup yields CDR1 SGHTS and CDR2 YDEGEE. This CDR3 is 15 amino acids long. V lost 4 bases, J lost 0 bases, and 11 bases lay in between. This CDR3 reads CASSNGRYSNQPQHF. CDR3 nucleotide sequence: TGTGCCAGCAGCAACGGACGGTATAGCAATCAGCCCCAGCATTTT.

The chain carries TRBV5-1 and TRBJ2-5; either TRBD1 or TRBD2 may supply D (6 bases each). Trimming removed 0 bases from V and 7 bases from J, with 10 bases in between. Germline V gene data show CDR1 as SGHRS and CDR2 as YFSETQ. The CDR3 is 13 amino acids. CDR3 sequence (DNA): TGCGCCAGCAGCTTGGGCAGGGGAGGGACCCAGTACTTC. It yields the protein CASSLGRGGTQYF. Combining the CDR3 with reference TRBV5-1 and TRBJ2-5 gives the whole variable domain KAGVTQTPRYLIKTRGQQVTLSCSPISGHRSVSWYQQTPGQGLQFLFEYFSETQRNKGNFPGRFSGRQFSNSRSEMNVSTLELGDSALYLCASSLGRGGTQYFGPGTRLLVL.

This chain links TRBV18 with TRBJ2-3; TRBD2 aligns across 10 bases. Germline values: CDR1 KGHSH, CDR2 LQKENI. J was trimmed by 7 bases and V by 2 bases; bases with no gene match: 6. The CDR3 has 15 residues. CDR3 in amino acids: CASSPDLAGVNTQYF. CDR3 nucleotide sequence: TGTGCCAGCTCACCAGACCTAGCGGGAGTGAATACGCAGTATTTT.

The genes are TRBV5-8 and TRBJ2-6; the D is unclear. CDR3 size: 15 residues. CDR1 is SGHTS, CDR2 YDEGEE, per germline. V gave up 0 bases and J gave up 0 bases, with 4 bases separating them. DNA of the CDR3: TGTGCCAGCAGCTTGGCCACCTCTGGGGCCAACGTCCTGACTTTC. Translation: CASSLATSGANVLTF.

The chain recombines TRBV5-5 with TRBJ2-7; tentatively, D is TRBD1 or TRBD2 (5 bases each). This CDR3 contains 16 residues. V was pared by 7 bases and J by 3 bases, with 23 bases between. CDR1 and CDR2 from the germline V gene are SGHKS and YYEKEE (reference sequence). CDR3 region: CASGLDTGWLHYEQYF. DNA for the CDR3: TGTGCCAGCGGACTTGATACAGGCTGGCTCCACTACGAGCAGTACTTC. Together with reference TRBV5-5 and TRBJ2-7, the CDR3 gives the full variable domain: DAGVTQSPTHLIKTRGQQVTLRCSPISGHKSVSWYQQVLGQGPQFIFQYYEKEERGRGNFPDRFSARQFPNYSSELNVNALLLGDSALYLCASGLDTGWLHYEQYFGPGTRLTVT.

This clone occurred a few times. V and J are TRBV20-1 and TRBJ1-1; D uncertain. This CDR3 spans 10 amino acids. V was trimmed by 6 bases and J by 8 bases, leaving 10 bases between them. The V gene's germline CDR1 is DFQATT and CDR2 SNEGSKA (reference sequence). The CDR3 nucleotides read TGCAGTGCCGTCCCTACAGAAGCTTTCTTT. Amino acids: CSAVPTEAFF.

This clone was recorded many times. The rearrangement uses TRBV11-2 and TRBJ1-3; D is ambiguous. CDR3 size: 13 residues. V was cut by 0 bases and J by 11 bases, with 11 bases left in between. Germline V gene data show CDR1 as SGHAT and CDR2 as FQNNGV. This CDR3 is CASSLESALPIYF. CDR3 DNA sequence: TGTGCCAGCAGCTTAGAAAGTGCCTTACCCATATATTTT.

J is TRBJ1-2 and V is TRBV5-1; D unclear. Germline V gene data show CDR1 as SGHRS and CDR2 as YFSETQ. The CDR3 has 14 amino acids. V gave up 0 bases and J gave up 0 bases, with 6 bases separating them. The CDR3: CASSLGVPNYGYTF. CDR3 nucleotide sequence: TGCGCCAGCAGCTTGGGAGTTCCTAACTATGGCTACACCTTC.

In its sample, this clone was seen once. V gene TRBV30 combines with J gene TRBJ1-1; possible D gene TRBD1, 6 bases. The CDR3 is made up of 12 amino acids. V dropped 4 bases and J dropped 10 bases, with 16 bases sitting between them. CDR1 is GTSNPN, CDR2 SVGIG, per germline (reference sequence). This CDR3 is CAWTNRDRRAFF. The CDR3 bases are TGTGCCTGGACGAACAGGGACCGAAGAGCTTTCTTT.

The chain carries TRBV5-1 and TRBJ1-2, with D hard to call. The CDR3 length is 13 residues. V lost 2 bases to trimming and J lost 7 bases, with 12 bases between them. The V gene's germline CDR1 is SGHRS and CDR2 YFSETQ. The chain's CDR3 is CASSLLLEGGYTF. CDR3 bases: TGCGCCAGCAGCTTACTGCTAGAGGGTGGCTACACCTTC.

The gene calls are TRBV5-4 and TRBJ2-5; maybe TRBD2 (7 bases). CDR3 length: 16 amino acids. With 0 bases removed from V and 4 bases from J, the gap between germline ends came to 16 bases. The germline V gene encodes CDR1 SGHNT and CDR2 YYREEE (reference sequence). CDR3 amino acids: CASSLGGGGMGETQYF. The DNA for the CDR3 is TGTGCCAGCAGCTTGGGCGGGGGCGGTATGGGAGAGACCCAGTACTTC. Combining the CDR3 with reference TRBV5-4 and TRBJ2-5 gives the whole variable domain ETGVTQSPTHLIKTRGQQVTLRCSSQSGHNTVSWYQQALGQGPQFIFQYYREEENGRGNFPPRFSGLQFPNYSSELNVNALELDDSALYLCASSLGGGGMGETQYFGPGTRLLVL.

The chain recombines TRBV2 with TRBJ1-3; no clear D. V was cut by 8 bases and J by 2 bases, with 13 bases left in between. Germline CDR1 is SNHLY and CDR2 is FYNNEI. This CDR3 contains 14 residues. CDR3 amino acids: CASSFRQTGNTIYF. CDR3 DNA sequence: TGTGCCAGCTCCTTTCGGCAGACTGGAAACACCATATATTTT.